These 23 T cell receptor beta chains came from one sample sequenced in a study of neoadjuvant nivolumab and ipilimumab in lung cancer. Generated by immunoSEQ multiplex PCR, the TCRdb table keeps only in-frame clones and is missing some. The top ten hold approximately 6.6% of the sample, which has 24,000 or so clones, over 80% seen once. The sample consisted of peripheral blood, taken before neoadjuvant nivolumab, alone or with ipilimumab. The source of these receptors is an adult with non-small cell lung cancer.

In this sample, this clone turned up once. The V gene is TRBV9, the J gene TRBJ2-7, with TRBD1 matching over 7 bases. After removal of 0 bases from V and 4 bases from J, the junction contained 4 bases not matched to a gene. The CDR3 is 14 amino acids. CDR1 and CDR2 from the germline V gene are SGDLS and YYNGEE. The CDR3 spells CASSVEAGGYEQYF. In DNA form, the CDR3 reads TGTGCCAGCAGCGTAGAAGCAGGGGGTTACGAGCAGTACTTC.

The V gene is TRBV5-1, the J gene TRBJ1-1, with a possible D match to TRBD1 (5 bases). CDR1 SGHRS and CDR2 YFSETQ come from the germline V gene. The CDR3 length is 17 residues. V was pared by 0 bases and J by 0 bases, with 15 bases between. In DNA form, the CDR3 reads TGCGCCAGCAGCTTGGGGGGACCCGACATTCTGAACACTGAAGCTTTCTTT. Protein product: CASSLGGPDILNTEAFF.

The rearrangement links TRBV9 to TRBJ1-2; tentatively, D is TRBD1 (6 bases). The germline V and J ends were trimmed by 0 bases and 13 bases, with 19 bases remaining between them. Germline V gives CDR1 SGDLS, CDR2 YYNGEE. The CDR3 length is 14 residues. CDR3 protein: CASSVEGRLGGGTF. CDR3 nucleotide sequence: TGTGCCAGCAGCGTAGAGGGCAGACTAGGGGGGGGCACCTTC.

This clone was detected a few times. CDR3 sequence reads: CASSLAASHNEQFF. The CDR3 DNA sequence: TGTGCCAGCAGCTTAGCTGCTTCTCACAATGAGCAGTTCTTC. The chain recombines TRBV11-3 with TRBJ2-1; D call uncertain. The CDR3 runs to 14 residues. Germline V CDR1 and CDR2: SGHNT, YENEEA. Trimming pared 1 base from V and 5 bases from J, leaving 9 bases between.

The chain links TRBV9 to TRBJ2-1, with D perhaps TRBD2 (5 bases). Trimming removed 0 bases at V and 8 bases at J, with 6 bases between. From germline, CDR1 is SGDLS and CDR2 YYNGEE. The CDR3 has 12 residues. CDR3 DNA: TGTGCCAGCAGCGTAGGGGAGCATGAGCAGTTCTTC. It is translated as CASSVGEHEQFF.

The chain recombines TRBV5-1 with TRBJ2-4; TRBD2 aligns across 8 bases. Germline assignment: CDR1 SGHRS and CDR2 YFSETQ. The CDR3 length is 14 residues. The J segment lost 6 bases and the V segment lost 3 bases, leaving 5 bases of the junction unmatched. This CDR3 reads CASSSGGPGNIQYF. The CDR3 DNA reads TGCGCCAGCAGCTCGGGGGGGCCAGGAAACATTCAGTACTTC.

The chain joins TRBV7-2 to TRBJ2-2, with D hard to call. Germline V gene lookup returns CDR1 SGHTA and CDR2 FQGNSA. V was shortened by 4 bases and J by 3 bases, with 3 bases between the two germline ends. There are 12 residues in the CDR3. The CDR3 reads CASSYYTGELFF. The CDR3 DNA reads TGTGCCAGCAGCTATTACACCGGGGAGCTGTTTTTT.

This rearrangement joins TRBV5-1 to TRBJ2-2, with 10 bases fitting TRBD2. J lost 6 bases, V lost 0 bases, and 5 bases had no gene match. Germline CDR1 reads SGHRS; CDR2 reads YFSETQ. This CDR3 has 16 residues. In nucleotides, the CDR3 is TGCGCCAGCAGCTTGGCGCTAGCGGGGGTAGCCGGGGAGCTGTTTTTT. Amino acids: CASSLALAGVAGELFF. Variable domain in full (rest from reference TRBV5-1 and TRBJ2-2): KAGVTQTPRYLIKTRGQQVTLSCSPISGHRSVSWYQQTPGQGLQFLFEYFSETQRNKGNFPGRFSGRQFSNSRSEMNVSTLELGDSALYLCASSLALAGVAGELFFGEGSRLTVL.

The chain carries TRBV2 and TRBJ1-2; D is unclear. The germline CDR1 and CDR2 sequences are SNHLY and FYNNEI. The V end was cut by 4 bases, the J end by 2 bases, with 8 bases between. The CDR3 contains 13 residues. The CDR3, as DNA: TGTGCCAGCAGTGTGTCAGCGAACTATGGCTACACCTTC. Translated, it gives CASSVSANYGYTF. The whole variable domain, remainder taken from reference TRBV2 and TRBJ1-2, is EPEVTQTPSHQVTQMGQEVILRCVPISNHLYFYWYRQILGQKVEFLVSFYNNEISEKSEIFDDQFSVERPDGSNFTLKIRSTKLEDSAMYFCASSVSANYGYTFGSGTRLTVV.

The chain combines TRBV7-8 with TRBJ1-1, with D possibly being TRBD1 (6 bases). The V and J ends lost 2 bases and 3 bases respectively, with 16 bases between them. Germline V lookup: CDR1 SGHVS, CDR2 FQNEAQ. This CDR3 is 16 amino acids long. The DNA for the CDR3 is TGTGCCAGCAGCTTATATAGGGCAGGGGCGTACACTGAAGCTTTCTTT. Translation gives CASSLYRAGAYTEAFF.

The chain combines TRBV4-1 with TRBJ2-7, with D uncertain. With 0 bases removed from V and 2 bases from J, the gap between germline ends came to 11 bases. This CDR3 contains 15 residues. The germline gives CDR1 MGHRA, CDR2 YSYEKL. This CDR3 reads CASSQESRLAYEQYF. Here the CDR3 DNA reads TGCGCCAGCAGCCAAGAATCCAGGCTCGCCTACGAGCAGTACTTC.

This chain uses TRBV2 with TRBJ1-6, with D hard to call. The V end was cut by 6 bases, the J end by 6 bases, with 6 bases between. This CDR3 region has 12 residues. Per germline, CDR1 SNHLY and CDR2 FYNNEI. The CDR3 coding sequence is TGTGCCAGCAGAATTTTTAATTCACCCCTCCACTTT. Translated: CASRIFNSPLHF.

The chain joins TRBV5-1 to TRBJ2-7; tentative D call: TRBD2 (5 bases). Trimming took 0 bases from V and 2 from J, leaving 12 bases between them. Germline values: CDR1 SGHRS, CDR2 YFSETQ. The CDR3 is 15 residues long. CDR3 region: CASSLVSSGTYEQYF. The CDR3 nucleotides read TGCGCCAGCAGCTTGGTTTCGAGCGGAACCTACGAGCAGTACTTC.

The chain employs TRBV28 and TRBJ1-1; a possible D gene is TRBD1 (6 bases). The CDR3 extends over 15 amino acids. CDR1 and CDR2 from the germline V gene are MDHEN and SYDVKM. V lost 7 bases and J 0 bases, leaving 15 bases between the germline ends. The CDR3 sequence: CASTSTGWMNTEAFF. The CDR3, as DNA: TGTGCCAGCACTTCGACAGGTTGGATGAACACTGAAGCTTTCTTT.

The chain links TRBV19 to TRBJ2-3, with D hard to call. V gave up 5 bases and J gave up 7 bases, with 10 bases separating them. The CDR3 covers 12 residues. The V gene's germline CDR1 is LNHDA and CDR2 SQIVND (reference sequence). For the CDR3, the DNA is TGTGCCAGTAGTTTCCTGAGCCATACGCAGTATTTT. Translating gives CASSFLSHTQYF.

This clone has only a few counts. V gene TRBV28 combines with J gene TRBJ2-7; D remains unclear. Germline values: CDR1 MDHEN, CDR2 SYDVKM. V lost 3 bases and J 7 bases, leaving 7 bases between the germline ends. The CDR3 consists of 11 residues. CDR3 protein: CASSFLGEQYF. The CDR3 bases are TGTGCCAGCAGTTTCCTCGGAGAGCAGTACTTC.

The CDR3 DNA sequence: TGCGCCAGCAGCCAGGGGAACTATGGCTACACCTTC. Amino acids: CASSQGNYGYTF. V and J are TRBV4-1 and TRBJ1-2; no clear D. The CDR3 has 12 residues. Germline V lookup: CDR1 MGHRA, CDR2 YSYEKL. With 3 bases removed from V and 2 bases from J, the gap between germline ends came to 4 bases.

Only one count was recorded for this clone. The chain uses TRBV18 and TRBJ2-2; 9 nucleotides line up with TRBD2. The CDR3 has 17 amino acids. The junction had 12 bases not matched to a gene; V was cut back by 6 bases and J by 4 bases. The germline gives CDR1 KGHSH, CDR2 LQKENI. Here the CDR3 DNA reads TGTGCCAGCTCCCTACTGATGGGACTAGCTTCCACCGGGGAGCTGTTTTTT. It codes for CASSLLMGLASTGELFF.

V usage is TRBV18 and J usage is TRBJ1-3; perhaps TRBD1 as D (5 bases). The CDR3 totals 17 residues. The germline V and J ends were trimmed by 1 base and 0 bases, with 13 bases remaining between them. The germline V gene has CDR1 KGHSH and CDR2 LQKENI. CDR3 protein: CASSPRAGRVSGNTIYF. CDR3 sequence (DNA): TGTGCCAGCTCACCACGGGCTGGCAGGGTCTCTGGAAACACCATATATTTT.

The V gene is TRBV6-5, the J gene TRBJ1-1, with D unclear. CDR3 length: 11 amino acids. V shed 8 bases and J shed 6 bases, with 10 bases lying between them. Germline V CDR1 and CDR2: MNHEY, SVGAGI. CDR3 bases: TGTGCCAGCTTCTTTTTGGCTGAAGCTTTCTTT. This translates into CASFFLAEAFF.

The V call is TRBV6-1, the J call TRBJ2-2; D gene ambiguous. V was trimmed by 7 bases and J by 0 bases, leaving 9 bases between them. Germline V gene lookup returns CDR1 MNHNS and CDR2 SASEGT. CDR3 size: 14 residues. CDR3 protein: CASTSQANTGELFF. The DNA of the CDR3 is TGTGCCAGCACATCGCAGGCGAACACCGGGGAGCTGTTTTTT.

The rearrangement links TRBV18 to TRBJ1-2; tentatively, D is TRBD1 (6 bases). Trimming took 0 bases from V and 10 from J, leaving 15 bases between them. Germline CDR1 KGHSH, CDR2 LQKENI. The CDR3 spans 14 residues. The DNA for the CDR3 is TGTGCCAGCTCACCACCTGGAGGACAGTCTATCTACACCTTC. The encoded protein is CASSPPGGQSIYTF.

This sequence joins TRBV12-5 and TRBJ2-1, with TRBD2 matching 10 bases. The germline V gene encodes CDR1 LGHNT and CDR2 FRNRAP. The CDR3 totals 18 residues. V dropped 2 bases and J dropped 7; count of bases not matched to a gene: 14. DNA for the CDR3: TGTGCTAGTGGTTTGTCACCCCTCCTAGCGGGGGTGGGGAATGAGCAGTTCTTC. Protein sequence: CASGLSPLLAGVGNEQFF.